The next 24 T cell receptor beta chains were all read from a single sample in a study of shared clonotypes between healthy human individuals. Sequencing used immunoSEQ multiplex PCR; TCRdb keeps in-frame clones, though not all of them. The sample lists more than 500,000 clones; about 95% were seen once. The naive CD8 population came from CD45RO-negative cells selected for CCR7, without terminally differentiated effector memory CD45RA+ cells. Sequencing input: naive CD8+ T cells sorted from blood. The receptors come from a woman in her 30s in good health.

The rearrangement links TRBV4-1 to TRBJ2-5; D is undetermined. TRBJ2-7 matches the DNA end more closely, so the J call is doubtful. Germline V gene sequence: CDR1 MGHRA, CDR2 YSYEKL. The CDR3 loop spans 14 amino acids. The CDR3 is CASSQESSLYEQYF. Here the CDR3 DNA reads TGCGCCAGCAGCCAAGAAAGCTCCCTGTACGAGCAGTACTTC.

The chain links TRBV7-9 to TRBJ2-7, with D possibly being TRBD1 or TRBD2 (5 bases each). The CDR3 spans 15 residues. Trimming pared 2 bases from V and 6 bases from J, leaving 17 bases between. The germline CDR1 and CDR2 sequences are SEHNR and FQNEAQ (reference sequence). The CDR3 sequence is CASSLTPGPLFEQYF. The CDR3 nucleotides are TGTGCCAGCAGCTTAACTCCGGGACCCCTTTTCGAGCAGTACTTC.

This clone was seen once. The CDR3 bases are TGTGCCTGGAGTGTCCCGCGGGAGGGTTACGAGCAGTACTTC. It encodes CAWSVPREGYEQYF. This chain joins TRBV30 and TRBJ2-7, with 9 bases lining up with TRBD2. The CDR3 covers 14 residues. Losses at the gene ends were 0 bases for V and 4 bases for J; bases not matched to a gene: 4. Germline loops: CDR1 GTSNPN, CDR2 SVGIG (reference sequence).

V and J are TRBV15 and TRBJ2-7; D is perhaps TRBD1 or TRBD2 (7 bases each). Germline CDR1 reads LNHNV; CDR2 reads YYDKDF (reference sequence). The CDR3 sequence is 14 residues long. V was cut by 3 bases and J by 7 bases, with 16 bases left in between. CDR3 sequence reads: CATSSTQGRGEQYF. The CDR3 bases are TGTGCCACCAGCAGTACACAGGGGAGGGGGGAGCAGTACTTC.

The chain joins TRBV19 to TRBJ2-7; D is undetermined. The CDR3 runs to 16 residues. Germline CDR1 and CDR2: LNHDA and SQIVND (reference sequence). Trimming left V 4 bases short and J 5 bases short, with 21 bases between. CDR3 sequence reads: CASSSQEDHGVDEQYF. CDR3 nucleotides: TGTGCCAGTAGTAGCCAAGAGGATCATGGAGTAGACGAGCAGTACTTC.

The table lists this clone with a count of one. The rearrangement joins TRBV25-1 to TRBJ2-2; D gene uncertain. Looked up from germline, CDR1 is MGHDK and CDR2 is SYGVNS. V was clipped by 4 bases and J by 4 bases, with 7 bases between them. The CDR3 consists of 13 residues. CDR3 DNA: TGTGCCAGCAGTGGGGTGTCCACCGGGGAGCTGTTTTTT. This gives the protein CASSGVSTGELFF.

V is TRBV7-2 and J is TRBJ2-7, with 8 bases lining up with TRBD2. The germline V gene has CDR1 SGHTA and CDR2 FQGNSA. This CDR3 has 13 amino acids. The V gene end was trimmed by 6 bases and the J gene end by 2 bases; junction bases not matched to a gene: 3. The CDR3 here is CASRPGGAYEQYF. The CDR3 region has the DNA TGTGCCAGCAGACCCGGGGGGGCCTACGAGCAGTACTTC.

This clone was counted between two and nine times. The chain is built from TRBV6-1 and TRBJ2-7; TRBD2 matches at 12 bases. The germline V gene has CDR1 MNHNS and CDR2 SASEGT. V shed 4 bases and J 7 bases; nucleotides not matched to a gene: 14. This CDR3 region has 17 residues. In DNA form, the CDR3 reads TGTGCCAGCAGTGGTACTACTAGCGGGAGGACCCCTAAAGAGCAGTACTTC. It codes for CASSGTTSGRTPKEQYF.

The chain is built from TRBV19 and TRBJ2-1; 10 nucleotides agree with TRBD1. Germline V gene data show CDR1 as LNHDA and CDR2 as SQIVND (reference sequence). The CDR3 has 20 amino acids. Trimming cost V 4 bases and J 0 bases; bases outside gene matches: 15. CDR3 sequence reads: CASSTKTGTGVLSSYNEQFF. CDR3 bases: TGTGCCAGTAGTACGAAAACCGGGACAGGGGTTCTTAGCTCCTACAATGAGCAGTTCTTC.

The rearrangement uses TRBV28 and TRBJ2-7; TRBD1 matches 8 bases. Trimming removed 10 bases from V and 3 bases from J; junction bases left unmatched: 11. CDR3 size: 14 residues. Germline V CDR1 and CDR2: MDHEN, SYDVKM. The CDR3 reads CATRGTGHHYEQYF. CDR3 coding DNA: TGTGCCACGAGAGGGACAGGCCACCACTACGAGCAGTACTTC.

The chain couples TRBV4-1 to TRBJ2-7, with TRBD2 identical over 14 bases. Germline-derived CDR1 and CDR2 are MGHRA and YSYEKL. The V segment lost 4 bases and the J segment 6 bases; nucleotides outside the gene matches: 5. This CDR3 region has 15 residues. CDR3 sequence: CASSLRGLAGGEQYF. CDR3 DNA: TGCGCCAGCAGCCTAAGAGGACTAGCGGGAGGCGAGCAGTACTTC.

The chain is built from TRBV13 and TRBJ1-5, with D perhaps matching TRBD1 (5 bases). The CDR3 loop spans 14 amino acids. Trimming shortened V by 5 bases and J by 1 base, and 9 bases separated the two germline ends. Germline CDR1 and CDR2: PRHDT and FYEKMQ (reference sequence). The CDR3 spells CASSAGLSNQPQHF. CDR3 in DNA: TGTGCCAGCAGCGCGGGACTCAGCAATCAGCCCCAGCATTTT.

The chain combines TRBV7-9 with TRBJ2-7; D not resolved. Trimming took 8 bases from V and 6 from J, leaving 11 bases between them. The CDR3 runs to 11 residues. The germline V gene has CDR1 SEHNR and CDR2 FQNEAQ (reference sequence). CDR3 in amino acids: CASGIPAEQYF. CDR3 in DNA: TGTGCCAGCGGAATCCCGGCCGAGCAGTACTTC. Using reference TRBV7-9 and TRBJ2-7 for the parts outside the CDR3, the full variable domain is DTGVSQNPRHKITKRGQNVTFRCDPISEHNRLYWYRQTLGQGPEFLTYFQNEAQLEKSRLLSDRFSAERPKGSFSTLEIQRTEQGDSAMYLCASGIPAEQYFGPGTRLTVT.

As DNA, the CDR3 is TGCGCCAGCAGCTTGGCAAGAGGGGGCTACGAGCAGTACTTC. The encoded protein is CASSLARGGYEQYF. The chain recombines TRBV5-1 with TRBJ2-7, with D possibly TRBD1 on 6 matching bases. V was pared by 0 bases and J by 3 bases, with 10 bases between. The CDR3 extends over 14 amino acids. Germline V lookup: CDR1 SGHRS, CDR2 YFSETQ.

The genes are TRBV5-1 and TRBJ2-5; 9 bases map to TRBD1. V shed 5 bases, J shed 2 bases, and the junction held 7 bases outside the gene matches. Germline V gives CDR1 SGHRS, CDR2 YFSETQ. The CDR3 runs to 15 residues. Here the CDR3 DNA reads TGCGCCAGCAGGGATACAGACAGGGGGCAAGAGACCCAGTACTTC. Translated, it gives CASRDTDRGQETQYF.

The gene calls are TRBV19 and TRBJ1-5, with D unresolved. Germline-derived CDR1 and CDR2 are LNHDA and SQIVND (reference sequence). V shed 1 base and J shed 3 bases, with 7 bases lying between them. The CDR3 length is 14 residues. CDR3 amino acids: CASSIVGTNQPQHF. CDR3 bases: TGTGCCAGTAGTATAGTTGGCACCAATCAGCCCCAGCATTTT. The variable domain in full, with the rest retrieved from reference TRBV19 and TRBJ1-5, is DGGITQSPKYLFRKEGQNVTLSCEQNLNHDAMYWYRQDPGQGLRLIYYSQIVNDFQKGDIAEGYSVSREKKESFPLTVTSAQKNPTAFYLCASSIVGTNQPQHFGDGTRLSIL.

The rearrangement links TRBV7-9 to TRBJ1-2; D perhaps matches TRBD1 (6 bases). Germline-derived CDR1 and CDR2 are SEHNR and FQNEAQ (reference sequence). Trimming took 7 bases from V and 4 from J, leaving 13 bases between them. CDR3 length: 13 residues. CDR3 residues: CASTTGGAYGYTF. CDR3 coding DNA: TGTGCCAGCACTACGGGGGGCGCCTATGGCTACACCTTC.

V and J are TRBV4-1 and TRBJ2-7; D remains ambiguous. Germline CDR1 MGHRA, CDR2 YSYEKL. This CDR3 contains 13 residues. V was shortened by 3 bases and J by 7 bases, with 13 bases between the two germline ends. This CDR3 is CASSQTLIGEQYF. CDR3 in DNA: TGCGCCAGCAGCCAGACCTTAATCGGGGAGCAGTACTTC.

The rearrangement joins TRBV10-1 to TRBJ2-7; D not resolved. V lost 2 bases and J lost 4, with 9 bases in between. From germline, CDR1 is WNHNN and CDR2 SYGVQD (reference sequence). The CDR3 is 13 amino acids. CDR3 in amino acids: CASSEGSEYEQYF. The CDR3 nucleotides read TGCGCCAGCAGTGAGGGGTCAGAATACGAGCAGTACTTC.

The chain recombines TRBV30 with TRBJ2-5, with TRBD2 identical over 7 bases. V lost 4 bases and J lost 5; bases outside the gene matches: 13. The CDR3 covers 15 residues. Germline V gives CDR1 GTSNPN, CDR2 SVGIG (reference sequence). Here the CDR3 reads CAWTSGHTVGETQYF. Written as DNA, the CDR3 is TGTGCCTGGACTAGCGGACACACTGTGGGGGAGACCCAGTACTTC.

This chain joins TRBV2 and TRBJ1-2, with 7 bases fitting TRBD1. The CDR3 runs to 12 residues. The V segment lost 5 bases and the J segment 6 bases; nucleotides outside the gene matches: 3. Germline V lookup: CDR1 SNHLY, CDR2 FYNNEI. Written as DNA, the CDR3 is TGTGCCAGCAGTCCCGACAGGGATGGCTACACCTTC. Its protein is CASSPDRDGYTF.

The CDR3 region is CASTRERDYQTQYF. The CDR3 nucleotides are TGTGCCAGCACCCGGGAGCGGGATTACCAGACCCAGTACTTC. The chain carries TRBV28 and TRBJ2-5; 7 bases fit TRBD2. V trimming: 7 bases; J trimming: 6 bases; junction bases outside the gene matches: 11. This CDR3 has 14 residues. CDR1 MDHEN and CDR2 SYDVKM come from the germline V gene.

The V gene is TRBV9, the J gene TRBJ2-7, with a possible D match to TRBD1 (5 bases). The CDR3 loop spans 15 amino acids. V gave up 0 bases and J gave up 0 bases, with 10 bases separating them. Looked up from germline, CDR1 is SGDLS and CDR2 is YYNGEE. CDR3 sequence reads: CASSVGGLSSYEQYF. The CDR3 DNA sequence: TGTGCCAGCAGCGTAGGGGGCTTAAGCTCCTACGAGCAGTACTTC.

This chain links TRBV27 with TRBJ2-5; 7 nucleotides match TRBD2. There are 15 residues in the CDR3. Germline CDR1 is MNHEY and CDR2 is SMNVEV (reference sequence). V was clipped by 6 bases and J by 4 bases; unmatched bases: 11. CDR3: CASSPLGGGPETQYF. DNA of the CDR3: TGTGCCAGCAGCCCGTTGGGGGGGGGACCAGAGACCCAGTACTTC.